These T cell receptor beta chains were read from a single sample in a study of blood T cell repertoires in COVID-19. TCRdb keeps only in-frame clones here, not all; method: immunoSEQ multiplex PCR. The sample consists of some 56,000 clones, roughly 90% of them appearing once. Sequenced input: peripheral blood. The receptors stem from a human donor in a cohort sampled during active COVID-19. The CDR3 runs from the conserved cysteine through the conserved F or W. Fields, in order: D gene, CDR3 length, V gene, clone size, J gene, CDR3 DNA, CDR3 protein. The D gene is left open where the match is weak. The size field is filled for only some rows; it gives once, few, many or a size class.

TRBD1	14	TRBV7-2	NA	TRBJ2-5	TGTGCCAGCAGCTTAGCGGCCAGGGGGGAGACCCAGTACTTC	CASSLAARGETQYF
NA	18	TRBV5-5	NA	TRBJ1-3	TGTGCCAGCAGCTTGGGAACAAGGCGGGTGAGCTCTGGAAACACCATATATTTT	CASSLGTRRVSSGNTIYF
NA	13	TRBV19	NA	TRBJ2-7	TGTGCCAGTACGAAGGGAGGGGGATACGAGCAGTACTTC	CASTKGGGYEQYF
TRBD2	19	TRBV4-3	NA	TRBJ2-1	TGCGCCAGCAGCCAAGAGTCTGGCGGGGGGGCTGGTTCCTACAATGAGCAGTTCTTC	CASSQESGGGAGSYNEQFF
TRBD2	14	TRBV7-2	NA	TRBJ2-7	TGTGCCAGCAGCCCCTCGGGGGGGCCCTACGAGCAGTACTTC	CASSPSGGPYEQYF
NA	14	TRBV2	NA	TRBJ2-1	TGTGCCAGCAGTACAGGCGTACTTTACAATGAGCAGTTCTTC	CASSTGVLYNEQFF
NA	24	TRBV3-1/TRBV3-2	NA	TRBJ1-6	TGTGCCAGCAGCCAAGATGCTGTCCGAAGATGGAACAGAGCAAAAGTCATTGGTAATTCACCCCTCCACTTT	CASSQDAVRRWNRAKVIGNSPLHF
NA	13	TRBV14	NA	TRBJ2-1	TGTGCCAGCAGCCGAGGGAGCTCCAATGAGCAGTTCTTC	CASSRGSSNEQFF
NA	16	TRBV5-4	NA	TRBJ1-1	TGTGCCAGCAGCGCCCTGGCGGGCAGGATGAACACTGAAGCTTTCTTT	CASSALAGRMNTEAFF
NA	14	TRBV5-6	few	TRBJ2-1	TGTGCCAGCAGCTTGGCGGGGATCAAAAATGAGCAGTTCTTC	CASSLAGIKNEQFF
TRBD1	15	TRBV6-4	NA	TRBJ2-1	TGTGCCAGCAGTACCGGTGGGACAGGATGGGATGAGCAGTTCTTC	CASSTGGTGWDEQFF
TRBD1	12	TRBV29-1	NA	TRBJ1-1	TGCAGCGCCGACAGGGGTTGGGCTGAAGCTTTCTTT	CSADRGWAEAFF
NA	16	TRBV11-2	NA	TRBJ2-6	TGTGCCAGCAGCCCTTCCCGAGTCTCTGGGGCCAACGTCCTGACTTTC	CASSPSRVSGANVLTF
NA	16	TRBV10-3	NA	TRBJ2-7	TGTGCCATCAGTTCCGAGGGCGGGGCGGGGGCAGCCGAGCAGTACTTC	CAISSEGGAGAAEQYF
NA	14	TRBV11-2	NA	TRBJ1-6	TGTGCCAGCAGCTTCCGGGAGAGATCCTCACCCCTCCACTTT	CASSFRERSSPLHF
TRBD1	16	TRBV15	NA	TRBJ1-2	TGTGCCACCTCCCGGACAGGCCCGAGTGGAGGCTATGGCTACACCTTC	CATSRTGPSGGYGYTF
NA	13	TRBV30	NA	TRBJ2-5	TGTGCCTGGAGGCCCACAGGGAAAGAGACCCAGTACTTC	CAWRPTGKETQYF
NA	14	TRBV5-1	NA	TRBJ2-1	TGCGCCAGCAGCTATGACAGCTCCTACAATGAGCAGTTCTTC	CASSYDSSYNEQFF
NA	14	TRBV6-5	NA	TRBJ2-1	TGTGCCAGCAGTCGACTAGACTCCTACAATGAGCAGTTCTTC	CASSRLDSYNEQFF
NA	13	TRBV14	NA	TRBJ1-5	TGTGCCAGCAGCCAAGGGGGGGGAGGACCCCAGCATTTT	CASSQGGGGPQHF
NA	13	TRBV12-3/TRBV12-4	NA	TRBJ2-5	TGTGCCAGCCGTCCGGGTTTCCAAGAGACCCAGTACTTC	CASRPGFQETQYF
TRBD2	20	TRBV9	NA	TRBJ2-5	TGTGCCAGCAGCGTAGCTACGGGGACTAGCGGGGGGGCCTTCCGAGAGACCCAGTACTTC	CASSVATGTSGGAFRETQYF
NA	15	TRBV28	NA	TRBJ2-6	TGTGCCAGCACCTTGGGCGGGTCTGGGGCCAACGTCCTGACTTTC	CASTLGGSGANVLTF
TRBD1	15	TRBV9	NA	TRBJ2-3	TGTGCCAGCAGCGTAGACAGGGGGTTGTCAGATACGCAGTATTTT	CASSVDRGLSDTQYF
TRBD2	17	TRBV28	few	TRBJ2-7	TGTGCCAGCAGTTTGGGGACTAGCGGGGTACTCTCCTACGAGCAGTACTTC	CASSLGTSGVLSYEQYF
NA	14	TRBV6-2/TRBV6-3	NA	TRBJ1-6	TGTGCCAGCAGTACCCGGACAGAGAATTCACCCCTCCACTTT	CASSTRTENSPLHF
TRBD2	16	TRBV7-7	NA	TRBJ2-2	TGTGCTAGCAGCTTTGCTAGCGGATCGAACACCGGGGAGCTGTTTTTT	CASSFASGSNTGELFF
NA	15	TRBV7-9	NA	TRBJ2-2	TGTGCCAGGGGGGCTTTGGGAAGGGACACCGGGGAGCTGTTTTTT	CARGALGRDTGELFF
TRBD2	15	TRBV5-4	NA	TRBJ2-7	TGTGCCAGCAGCTTTTCGGGGGGACCTTCCTACGAGCAGTACTTC	CASSFSGGPSYEQYF
TRBD2	18	TRBV9	NA	TRBJ2-2	TGTGCCAGCAGCGTTCTGGCGGGGGGACAATTTCTCCCCGGGGAGCTGTTTTTT	CASSVLAGGQFLPGELFF
NA	20	TRBV3-1/TRBV3-2	once	TRBJ1-2	TGTGCCAGCAGCCCGCGGTCCGCCTTATTTACAGGGATTTTTGATTCCGGCTACACCTTC	CASSPRSALFTGIFDSGYTF
NA	13	TRBV21-1	NA	TRBJ1-1	TGTGCCAGCAGCACCCAGATGAACACTGAAGCTTTCTTT	CASSTQMNTEAFF
NA	11	TRBV20-1	NA	TRBJ1-2	TGCAGTGCTATGAGGGACTATGGCTACACCTTC	CSAMRDYGYTF
TRBD1	15	TRBV9	NA	TRBJ2-7	TGTGCCAGCAGCGCCACCGGGACAGGGGGATACGAGCAGTACTTC	CASSATGTGGYEQYF
TRBD1	17	TRBV24-1	NA	TRBJ2-3	TGTGCCACCAGTGGTGGGAACAGGGGCTTTTTTGCAGATACGCAGTATTTT	CATSGGNRGFFADTQYF
TRBD2	16	TRBV18	once	TRBJ2-2	TGTGCCAGCTCACCTTACAGCGGGGGAAACACCGGGGAGCTGTTTTTT	CASSPYSGGNTGELFF
NA	13	TRBV30	NA	TRBJ1-5	TGTGCCTGGAGTGTACAGGACAATCAGCCCCAGCATTTT	CAWSVQDNQPQHF
TRBD1	15	TRBV6-5	NA	TRBJ1-2	TGTGCCAGCAGTTACCGGGGGACAGAGGAGTATGGCTACACCTTC	CASSYRGTEEYGYTF
NA	16	TRBV7-8	NA	TRBJ2-7	TGTGCCAGCAGCTTAGGCTCAGGGGTAATAGCGGGCGAGCAGTACTTC	CASSLGSGVIAGEQYF
NA	14	TRBV2	once	TRBJ2-7	TGTGCCAGCAGTGGGGAGGCGGGGCCCTACGAGCAGTACTTC	CASSGEAGPYEQYF
TRBD1	16	TRBV5-6	NA	TRBJ2-2	TGTGCCAGCAGCCCGGTAGACAGGGAAGACACCGGGGAGCTGTTTTTT	CASSPVDREDTGELFF
TRBD1	15	TRBV29-1	NA	TRBJ2-1	TGCAGCGTTGGACAGGGGAGACTCTCCTACAATGAGCAGTTCTTC	CSVGQGRLSYNEQFF
NA	14	TRBV5-1	NA	TRBJ1-2	TGCGCCAGCAGCTATGGAGAGGAGGGCTATGGCTACACCTTC	CASSYGEEGYGYTF